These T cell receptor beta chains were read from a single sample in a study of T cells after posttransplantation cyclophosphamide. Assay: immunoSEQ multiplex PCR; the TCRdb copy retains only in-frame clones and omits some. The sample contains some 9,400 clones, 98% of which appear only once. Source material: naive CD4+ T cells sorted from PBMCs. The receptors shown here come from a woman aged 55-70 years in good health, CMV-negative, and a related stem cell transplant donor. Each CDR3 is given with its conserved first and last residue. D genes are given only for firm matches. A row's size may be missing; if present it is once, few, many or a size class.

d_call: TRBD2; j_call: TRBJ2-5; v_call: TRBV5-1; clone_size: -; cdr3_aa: CASSWTSGSETQYF; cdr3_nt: TGCGCCAGCAGCTGGACTAGCGGGAGTGAGACCCAGTACTTC
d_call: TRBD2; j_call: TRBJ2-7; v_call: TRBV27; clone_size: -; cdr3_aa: CASSSPSGGLYEQYF; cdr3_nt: TGTGCCAGCAGTTCCCCGTCGGGGGGGCTCTACGAGCAGTACTTC
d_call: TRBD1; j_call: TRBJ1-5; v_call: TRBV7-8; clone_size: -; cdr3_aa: CASSLGNRQGLNQPQHF; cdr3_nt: TGTGCCAGCAGCTTAGGGAATAGACAGGGCCTCAATCAGCCCCAGCATTTT
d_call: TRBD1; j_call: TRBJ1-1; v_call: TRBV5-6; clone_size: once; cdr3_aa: CASSMTGYTEAFF; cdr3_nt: TGTGCCAGCAGCATGACAGGGTACACTGAAGCTTTCTTT
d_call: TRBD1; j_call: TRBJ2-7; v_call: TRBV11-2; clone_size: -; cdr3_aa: CASSPDRGFSYEQYF; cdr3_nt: TGTGCCAGCAGCCCCGACAGGGGATTTTCCTACGAGCAGTACTTC
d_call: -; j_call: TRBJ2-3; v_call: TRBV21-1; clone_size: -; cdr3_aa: CASSKDPAGYSTDTQYF; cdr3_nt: TGTGCCAGCAGCAAAGACCCAGCGGGATATAGCACAGATACGCAGTATTTT
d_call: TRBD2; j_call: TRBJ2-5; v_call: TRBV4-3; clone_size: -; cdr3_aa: CASSLGTSGQETQYF; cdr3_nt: TGCGCCAGCAGCCTGGGCACTAGCGGGCAAGAGACCCAGTACTTC
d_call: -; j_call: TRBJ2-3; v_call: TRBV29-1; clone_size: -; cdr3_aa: CSVEPFTDTQYF; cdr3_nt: TGCAGCGTTGAACCCTTCACAGATACGCAGTATTTT
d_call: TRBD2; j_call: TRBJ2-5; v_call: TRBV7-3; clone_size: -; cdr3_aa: CASSPGLAGVETQYF; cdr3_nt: TGTGCCAGCAGCCCGGGACTAGCGGGAGTTGAGACCCAGTACTTC
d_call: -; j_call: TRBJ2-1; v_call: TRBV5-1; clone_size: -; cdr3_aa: CASTSGSYNEQFF; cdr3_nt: TGCGCCAGCACTTCGGGTTCCTACAATGAGCAGTTCTTC
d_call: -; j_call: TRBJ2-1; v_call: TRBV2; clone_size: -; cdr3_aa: CASNVWGKNEQFF; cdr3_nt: TGTGCCAGCAACGTATGGGGCAAGAATGAGCAGTTCTTC
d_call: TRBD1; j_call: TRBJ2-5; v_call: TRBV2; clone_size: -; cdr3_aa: CASRFTGVETQYF; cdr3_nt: TGTGCCAGCAGATTTACAGGGGTAGAGACCCAGTACTTC
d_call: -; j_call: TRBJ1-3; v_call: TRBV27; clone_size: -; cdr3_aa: CASSATGYAGNTIYF; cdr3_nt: TGTGCCAGCAGTGCCACAGGGTACGCTGGAAACACCATATATTTT
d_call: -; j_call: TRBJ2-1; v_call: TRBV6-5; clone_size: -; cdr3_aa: CASSSLGVAANEQFF; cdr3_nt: TGTGCCAGCAGCTCCCTAGGTGTAGCAGCTAATGAGCAGTTCTTC
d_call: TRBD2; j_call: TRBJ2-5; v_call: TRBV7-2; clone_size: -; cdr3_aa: CASSLGNSGIEAQYF; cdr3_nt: TGTGCCAGCAGCTTAGGAAACAGCGGGATAGAGGCCCAGTACTTC
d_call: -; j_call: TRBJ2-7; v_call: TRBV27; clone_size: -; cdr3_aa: CASNPWVGAEQYF; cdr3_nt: TGTGCCAGCAATCCCTGGGTGGGCGCGGAGCAGTACTTC
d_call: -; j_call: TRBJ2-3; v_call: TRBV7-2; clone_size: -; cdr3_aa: CASSSQRGDTQYF; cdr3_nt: TGTGCCAGCAGCTCTCAAAGGGGGGATACGCAGTATTTT
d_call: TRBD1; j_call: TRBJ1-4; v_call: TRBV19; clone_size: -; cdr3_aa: CASSMIRGRNEKLFF; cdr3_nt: TGTGCCAGTAGTATGATCAGGGGGCGAAATGAAAAACTGTTTTTT
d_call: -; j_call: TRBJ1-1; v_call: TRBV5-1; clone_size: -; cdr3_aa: CASSWSQGRSTEAFF; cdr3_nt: TGCGCCAGCAGCTGGAGTCAGGGTAGAAGCACTGAAGCTTTCTTT
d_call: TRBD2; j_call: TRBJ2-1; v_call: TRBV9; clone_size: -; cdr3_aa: CASSLAGSSYNEQFF; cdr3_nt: TGTGCCAGCAGTCTAGCGGGGAGCTCCTACAATGAGCAGTTCTTC
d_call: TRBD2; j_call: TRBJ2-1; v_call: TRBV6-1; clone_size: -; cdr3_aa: CASSWSGRSYNEQFF; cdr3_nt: TGTGCCAGCAGTTGGAGCGGGAGGTCCTACAATGAGCAGTTCTTC
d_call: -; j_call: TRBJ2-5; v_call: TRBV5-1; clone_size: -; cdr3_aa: CASSLEVGRETQYF; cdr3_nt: TGCGCCAGCAGCTTGGAGGTGGGCCGGGAGACCCAGTACTTC